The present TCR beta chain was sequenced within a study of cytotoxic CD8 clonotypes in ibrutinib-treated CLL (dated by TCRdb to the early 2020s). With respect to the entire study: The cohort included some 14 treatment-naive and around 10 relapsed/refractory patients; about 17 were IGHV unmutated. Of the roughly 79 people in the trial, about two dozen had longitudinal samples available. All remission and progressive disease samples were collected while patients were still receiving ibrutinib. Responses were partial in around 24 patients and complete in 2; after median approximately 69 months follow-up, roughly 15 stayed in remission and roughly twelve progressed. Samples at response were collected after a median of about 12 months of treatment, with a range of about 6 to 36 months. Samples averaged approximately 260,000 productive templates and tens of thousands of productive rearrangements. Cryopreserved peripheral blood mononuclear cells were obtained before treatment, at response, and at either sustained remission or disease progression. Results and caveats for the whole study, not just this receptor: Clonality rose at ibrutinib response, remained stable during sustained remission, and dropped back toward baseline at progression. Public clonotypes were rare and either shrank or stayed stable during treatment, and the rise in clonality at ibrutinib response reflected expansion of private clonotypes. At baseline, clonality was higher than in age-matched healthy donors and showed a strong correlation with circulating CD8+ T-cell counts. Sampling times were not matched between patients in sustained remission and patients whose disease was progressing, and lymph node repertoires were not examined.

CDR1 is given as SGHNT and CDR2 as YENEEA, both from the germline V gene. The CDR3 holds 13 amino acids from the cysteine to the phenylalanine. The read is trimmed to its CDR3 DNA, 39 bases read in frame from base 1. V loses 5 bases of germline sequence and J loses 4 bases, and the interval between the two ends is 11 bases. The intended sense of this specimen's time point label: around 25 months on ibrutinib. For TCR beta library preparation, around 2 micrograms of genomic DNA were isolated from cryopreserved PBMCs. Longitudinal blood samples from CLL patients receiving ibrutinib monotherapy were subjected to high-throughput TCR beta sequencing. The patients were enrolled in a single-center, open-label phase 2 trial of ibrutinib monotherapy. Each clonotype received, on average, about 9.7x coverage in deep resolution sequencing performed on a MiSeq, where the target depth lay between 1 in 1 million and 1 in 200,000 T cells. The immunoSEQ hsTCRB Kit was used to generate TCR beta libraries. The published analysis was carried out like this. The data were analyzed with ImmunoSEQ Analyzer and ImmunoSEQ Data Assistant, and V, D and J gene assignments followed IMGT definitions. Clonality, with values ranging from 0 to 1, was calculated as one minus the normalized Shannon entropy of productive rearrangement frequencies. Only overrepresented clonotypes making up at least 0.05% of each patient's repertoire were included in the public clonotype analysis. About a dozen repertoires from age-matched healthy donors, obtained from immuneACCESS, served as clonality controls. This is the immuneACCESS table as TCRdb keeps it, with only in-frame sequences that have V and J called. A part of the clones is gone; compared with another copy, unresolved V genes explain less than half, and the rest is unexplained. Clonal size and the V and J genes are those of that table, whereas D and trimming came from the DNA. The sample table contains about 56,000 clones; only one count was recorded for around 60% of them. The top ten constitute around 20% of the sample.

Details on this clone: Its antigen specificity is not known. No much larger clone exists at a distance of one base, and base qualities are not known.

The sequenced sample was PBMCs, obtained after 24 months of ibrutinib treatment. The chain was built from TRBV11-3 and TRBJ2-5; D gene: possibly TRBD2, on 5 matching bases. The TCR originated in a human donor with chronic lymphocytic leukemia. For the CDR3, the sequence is CASSLAPGETQYF. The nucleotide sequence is TGTGCCAGCAGCCTAGCCCCGGGAGAGACCCAGTACTTC.